The 29 T cell receptor beta chains below were found in one sample sequenced in a study of blood T cells in healthy people across ages. Through a sample-barcoded 5' primer and a J-beta primer mix, a second PCR was run for roughly 6 to 12 cycles. TCRdb reanalysed the 5' RACE reads using MiXCR and keeps one entry per CDR3 protein. The data hold just under 900,000 distinct CDR3 sequences, with about 28% observed a single time. The sequenced material came from blood. The origin of the receptors is a woman at least 80 years old in good health.

Many counts were recorded for this clonotype. This could be a read error, since a much larger clone is one nucleotide away. CDR3 coding DNA: TGTGCCAGCAGTTCCGCCGGGACAGGGAAGGAGACCCAGTACTTC. It is translated as CASSSAGTGKETQYF. This chain joins TRBV6-5 and TRBJ2-5, with TRBD1 matching over 9 bases. With 4 bases clipped from V and 5 bases from J, the junction kept 8 bases outside the gene matches. The CDR3 is 15 amino acids. Per the germline V gene, CDR1 is MNHEY and CDR2 is SVGAGI.

This clonotype has a count of ten or more. The rearrangement joins TRBV7-2 to TRBJ2-5; D is tentatively TRBD1 or TRBD2 (6 bases each). The V end was cut by 1 base, the J end by 2 bases, with 14 bases between. Germline V gene sequence: CDR1 SGHTA, CDR2 FQGNSA. This CDR3 region has 16 residues. In DNA, the CDR3 is TGTGCCAGCAGCTTAGGGATATCGGGGGCACAAGAGACCCAGTACTTC. Protein product: CASSLGISGAQETQYF. Supplemented by reference TRBV7-2 and TRBJ2-5, the full variable domain reads GAGVSQSPSNKVTEKGKDVELRCDPISGHTALYWYRQSLGQGLEFLIYFQGNSAPDKSGLPSDRFSAERTGGSVSTLTIQRTQQEDSAVYLCASSLGISGAQETQYFGPGTRLLVL.

Many counts were recorded for this clonotype. This chain links TRBV12-3 or TRBV12-4 with TRBJ2-1; 10 nucleotides match TRBD2. V lost 7 bases, J lost 9 bases, and 9 bases stayed unmatched. The CDR3 has 14 residues. CDR3 DNA: TGTGCCAGCAACCACCAGCGGGGGGGCGTTGAGCAGTTCTTC. Encoded protein: CASNHQRGGVEQFF.

This clonotype showed up many times. This chain links TRBV5-1 with TRBJ1-6, with 7 bases that match TRBD1. The J segment lost 8 bases and the V segment lost 4 bases, leaving 9 bases of the junction unmatched. Germline V gives CDR1 SGHRS, CDR2 YFSETQ. This CDR3 is 15 amino acids long. The CDR3 DNA reads as TGCGCCAGCAGCCAGCAGGGGGGCGGTCATTCACCCCTCCACTTT. It specifies CASSQQGGGHSPLHF.

The sample holds many counts of this clonotype. An end of the junction differs from the germline gene, which may be a read error. The chain carries TRBV7-7 and TRBJ2-5; D assignment may be TRBD1 or TRBD2 (5 bases each). Germline lookup yields CDR1 SSHAT and CDR2 FNYEAQ (reference sequence). The CDR3 spans 16 residues. The CDR3 here is CASSLTGASNGETQYF. CDR3 bases: TGTGCTAGCAGCTTAACCGGGGCCTCAAATGGGGAGACCCAGTACTTC. Complete variable domain (other parts from reference TRBV7-7 and TRBJ2-5): GAGVSQSPRYKVTKRGQDVTLRCDPISSHATLYWYQQALGQGPEFLTYFNYEAQPDKSGLPSDRFSAERPEGSISTLTIQRTEQRDSAMYRCASSLTGASNGETQYFGPGTRLLVL.

This clonotype was seen at least ten times. The chain couples TRBV5-1 to TRBJ2-7, with unresolved D. The CDR3 is 14 amino acids. V lost 1 base and J 6 bases, leaving 14 bases between the germline ends. The V gene's germline CDR1 is SGHRS and CDR2 YFSETQ. CDR3 residues: CASSLRSSTTEQYF. As DNA, the CDR3 is TGCGCCAGCAGCTTGAGATCGAGCACCACCGAGCAGTACTTC.

The chain carries TRBV6-6 and TRBJ2-3; tentative D call: TRBD1 (6 bases). From germline, CDR1 is MNHNY and CDR2 SVGAGI (reference sequence). V dropped 6 bases and J dropped 1 base, with 14 bases sitting between them. The CDR3 extends over 15 amino acids. DNA of the CDR3: TGTGCCAGCAGGCAACAGGGCTTGGGCACAGATACGCAGTATTTT. Amino acids: CASRQQGLGTDTQYF.

This clonotype turned up a few times. V usage is TRBV11-2 and J usage is TRBJ1-1, with 9 bases fitting TRBD1. There are 18 residues in the CDR3. Trimming took 2 bases from V and 0 from J; bases not matched to a gene: 10. In germline, CDR1 is SGHAT, CDR2 FQNNGV. CDR3 protein: CASSLRRTGVNMNTEAFF. The CDR3 DNA follows: TGTGCCAGCAGCTTACGTAGGACAGGGGTTAATATGAACACTGAAGCTTTCTTT.

This clonotype was seen just once. This chain connects TRBV3-1 to TRBJ1-1; D gene ambiguous. Looked up from germline, CDR1 is LGHDT and CDR2 is YNNKEL (reference sequence). This CDR3 has 14 residues. V lost 3 bases, J lost 2 bases, and 10 bases lay in between. This CDR3 reads CASSQTSRNTEAFF. The CDR3 DNA follows: TGTGCCAGCAGCCAGACATCCCGTAACACTGAAGCTTTCTTT.

Notes on this clonotype: Just one base apart from a much larger clone, this may be a read error. In DNA form, the CDR3 reads TGTGCCAGCAGAGGACAAATCACAGATGCGCAGTATTTT. Translating it yields CASRGQITDAQYF. The V gene is TRBV12-3 or TRBV12-4, the J gene TRBJ2-3, with D maybe TRBD1 (5 bases). The CDR3 length is 13 residues.

This chain links TRBV14 with TRBJ2-5, with D unresolved. Germline CDR1 is SGHDN and CDR2 is FVKESK. The CDR3 is made up of 13 amino acids. V was clipped by 2 bases and J by 3 bases, with 7 bases between them. The CDR3 protein is CASSQRVEETQYF. The CDR3 DNA reads TGTGCCAGCAGCCAACGCGTTGAAGAGACCCAGTACTTC.

This clonotype has only a few counts. This chain connects TRBV4-3 to TRBJ1-5; no reliable D call. Germline V gene sequence: CDR1 LGHNA, CDR2 YSLEER. Trimming stripped 0 bases from V and 0 bases from J, with 21 bases between. This CDR3 has 20 amino acids. The CDR3 is CASSQDQGRSRSISNQPQHF. The CDR3 region has the DNA TGCGCCAGCAGCCAAGATCAAGGTCGCTCCAGATCCATTAGCAATCAGCCCCAGCATTTT.

This clonotype was seen at least ten times. The chain combines TRBV5-1 with TRBJ1-1; maybe TRBD1 (5 bases). CDR1 is SGHRS and CDR2 is YFSETQ in the germline V gene. CDR3 length: 15 amino acids. V was pared by 0 bases and J by 4 bases, with 13 bases between. The CDR3 DNA reads as TGCGCCAGCAGCTTGGCCGTTGTCGGGGGCACTGAAGCTTTCTTT. This translates into CASSLAVVGGTEAFF.

Comments on this clonotype: Since a much larger clone is just one base distant, this may be a read error. V is TRBV11-3 and J is TRBJ2-1; TRBD2 aligns across 8 bases. CDR3 length: 15 amino acids. CDR1 SGHNT and CDR2 YENEEA come from the germline V gene. The ends lost 5 bases at V and 11 bases at J; junction bases unmatched: 14. CDR3 nucleotide sequence: TGTGCCAGCAGCGACCTGACTAGCGCTGGGAATAAGCAGTTCTTC. This codes for CASSDLTSAGNKQFF.

This clonotype was seen ten or more times. The genes are TRBV20-1 and TRBJ2-7; D gene ambiguous. Between the trimmed V and J ends, which lost 0 bases and 1 base, there was a span of 7 bases. Germline V gene data show CDR1 as DFQATT and CDR2 as SNEGSKA (reference sequence). The CDR3 runs 13 residues. The CDR3 loop is CSARETLSYEQYF. CDR3 in DNA: TGCAGTGCTAGAGAGACGCTATCCTACGAGCAGTACTTC.

In its sample, this clonotype was seen many times. V is TRBV6-6 and J is TRBJ1-2; TRBD1 matches at 8 bases. Germline V gives CDR1 MNHNY, CDR2 SVGAGI (reference sequence). This CDR3 region has 15 residues. The V gene end was trimmed by 0 bases and the J gene end by 4 bases; junction bases not matched to a gene: 4. The CDR3 DNA reads as TGTGCCAGCAGTTACTCGACAGGGGAGCCCTATGGCTACACCTTC. It specifies CASSYSTGEPYGYTF.

V is TRBV6-1 and J is TRBJ1-1, with D unresolved. V shed 4 bases and J shed 2 bases, with 11 bases lying between them. The CDR3 is made up of 14 amino acids. Germline-derived CDR1 and CDR2 are MNHNS and SASEGT. This chain's CDR3 is CASSGIPENTEAFF. The DNA of the CDR3 is TGTGCCAGCAGTGGAATTCCAGAAAACACTGAAGCTTTCTTT.

This clonotype was recorded at least ten times. The chain joins TRBV10-2 to TRBJ2-4, with TRBD2 matching 10 bases. The CDR3 contains 15 residues. The junction had 9 bases not matched to a gene; V was cut back by 4 bases and J by 9 bases. Germline loops: CDR1 WSHSY, CDR2 SAAADI. Here the CDR3 DNA reads TGCGCCAGCAGTGCTTATGAGCGGGGGGGAAGCATTCAGTACTTC. The encoded protein is CASSAYERGGSIQYF.

This clonotype appeared a single time. A read error is possible here, since a much larger clone lies one base away. The CDR3 spells CASGPTSGTYNEQFF. CDR3 DNA sequence: TGTGCCAGCGGCCCGACTAGCGGCACCTACAATGAGCAGTTCTTC. J is TRBJ2-1 and V is TRBV6-2 or TRBV6-3; TRBD2 agrees at 9 bases. Trimming cost V 8 bases and J 2 bases; bases outside gene matches: 7. This CDR3 comprises 15 residues. Per the germline V gene, CDR1 is MNHEY and CDR2 is SVGEGT.

In its sample, this clonotype was seen many times. The chain is built from TRBV5-1 and TRBJ1-6, with 7 bases fitting TRBD1. The CDR3 loop spans 13 amino acids. Unmatched junction bases numbered 4, after V lost 5 bases and J lost 8 bases. The germline V gene has CDR1 SGHRS and CDR2 YFSETQ. Written as DNA, the CDR3 is TGCGCCAGCAGTTCTGACAGGGATTCACCCCTCCACTTT. This sequence encodes CASSSDRDSPLHF.

At least ten counts were recorded for this clonotype. The chain combines TRBV7-2 with TRBJ2-5; D may be TRBD1 (6 bases). This CDR3 has 15 residues. Germline CDR1 and CDR2: SGHTA and FQGNSA. V was cut by 5 bases and J by 11 bases, with 24 bases left in between. The CDR3 reads CASSSAFDRWPGQYF. The CDR3 nucleotides are TGTGCCAGCAGCAGCGCCTTCGACAGGTGGCCGGGGCAGTACTTC.

In this sample, this clonotype turned up many times. The V call is TRBV5-5, the J call TRBJ2-5; D is ambiguous. This CDR3 comprises 14 residues. Looked up from germline, CDR1 is SGHKS and CDR2 is YYEKEE (reference sequence). The V end lost 2 bases, the J end lost 0 bases, and 8 bases lay between the germline ends. CDR3 nucleotide sequence: TGTGCCAGCAGCTTAGTTCTTTACCAAGAGACCCAGTACTTC. This codes for CASSLVLYQETQYF.

This clonotype occurred many times. This chain connects TRBV20-1 to TRBJ2-1, with 7 bases lining up with TRBD1. The CDR3 is 14 residues long. V lost 6 bases and J lost 5; bases outside the gene matches: 10. The germline gives CDR1 DFQATT, CDR2 SNEGSKA (reference sequence). The CDR3 DNA follows: TGCAGTGCGCTTACAGGGGCCTTTCACAATGAGCAGTTCTTC. Its translation: CSALTGAFHNEQFF.

This clonotype was observed many times. The V gene is TRBV4-3, the J gene TRBJ2-5; D is uncertain. The germline V and J ends were trimmed by 1 base and 5 bases, with 14 bases remaining between them. The germline CDR1 and CDR2 sequences are LGHNA and YSLEER. There are 15 residues in the CDR3. In nucleotides, the CDR3 is TGCGCCAGCAGCCAAGGGGTATCAGGAGAGGAGACCCAGTACTTC. It yields the protein CASSQGVSGEETQYF.

This clonotype was seen more than once but under ten times. The rearrangement joins TRBV19 to TRBJ2-5; 9 bases line up with TRBD1. With 3 bases clipped from V and 2 bases from J, the junction kept 4 bases outside the gene matches. The CDR3 is 15 residues long. Germline values: CDR1 LNHDA, CDR2 SQIVND (reference sequence). The CDR3 loop is CASSMGQGAQETQYF. The CDR3, as DNA: TGTGCCAGTAGTATGGGACAGGGAGCACAAGAGACCCAGTACTTC.

The chain has TRBV20-1 and TRBJ2-1; 8 nucleotides agree with TRBD2. This CDR3 has 13 residues. CDR1 and CDR2 (germline): DFQATT, SNEGSKA (reference sequence). V lost 4 bases, J lost 4 bases, and 3 bases stayed unmatched. The CDR3 DNA reads TGCAGTGCTAATACGGGGGGGTACAATGAGCAGTTCTTC. Translation: CSANTGGYNEQFF.

This clonotype is a singleton in its sample. This chain connects TRBV20-1 to TRBJ1-5, with D perhaps matching TRBD1 (5 bases). The CDR3 is made up of 13 amino acids. Trimming cost V 5 bases and J 4 bases, with 12 bases left between them. Germline assignment: CDR1 DFQATT and CDR2 SNEGSKA (reference sequence). Here the CDR3 DNA reads TGCAGTGCTGGGAGGGACGGGAATCAGCCCCAGCATTTT. It specifies CSAGRDGNQPQHF.

To note about this clonotype: A much larger clone lies a single base off, so this may be a read error. In nucleotides, the CDR3 is TGCAGTGTTCCGACTAGCGGGAAAGATCGGTACTTC. Protein: CSVPTSGKDRYF. The V gene is TRBV20-1, the J gene TRBJ2-5, with 11 bases aligning to TRBD2. The germline V gene has CDR1 DFQATT and CDR2 SNEGSKA (reference sequence). The CDR3 loop spans 12 amino acids. With V trimmed by 7 bases and J by 13 bases, 11 bases remained unmatched.

At least ten counts were recorded for this clonotype. The CDR3 coding sequence is TGTGCCAGCAGCATCGCCGGGACGGCCGCCTACGAGCAGTACTTC. Residues: CASSIAGTAAYEQYF. The J gene is TRBJ2-7, the V gene TRBV27, with D possibly called TRBD1 or TRBD2 (5 bases each). V was cut by 6 bases and J by 2 bases, with 17 bases left in between. Germline V gene lookup returns CDR1 MNHEY and CDR2 SMNVEV (reference sequence). CDR3 size: 15 residues.